The entry below describes one TCR beta chain. The record originates from a study of a mutant IDH1 vaccine in newly diagnosed glioma. Stated time point: baseline, week 1 (first vaccination visit). Treatment indicated: pre-vaccination baseline after standard-of-care therapy. Profiling relied on immunoSEQ multiplex PCR, and the TCRdb table lists in-frame clones only, not all of them. The data hold about 59,000 clones, with 91% observed a single time. In germline, CDR1 is SEHNR, CDR2 FQNEAQ (reference sequence). The length of the CDR3 is 12 residues. The specimen was PBMCs, collected from a glioma patient treated with radiotherapy, temozolomide or both. This clonotype was obtained from a man aged 50 to 59 with glioma. The J gene is TRBJ2-5, the V gene TRBV7-9; D is undetermined. The end of the DNA fits TRBJ2-7 better, so the J call may be wrong. The CDR3 coding sequence is TGTGCCAGCAGCCTCAAACCCTACGAGCAGTACTTC. Translated, it gives CASSLKPYEQYF.